This T cell receptor (beta chain) was identified during a study of control samples from healthy donors and cancer patients (dated by TCRdb to the early 2020s). The CDR3, from cysteine to phenylalanine, totals 13 residues. The only DNA kept is the CDR3, 39 bases in frame from the first base. V is cut by 2 bases and J by 6 bases, and the space between the germline ends is 8 bases. Sequences KGHSH (CDR1) and LQKENI (CDR2) are obtained from the germline V gene. To prepare the library, the immunoSEQ multiplex PCR assay was applied. TCRdb's version of the immuneACCESS table is confined to in-frame rearrangements and falls short of the full clone set. An unresolved V gene accounts for under half of the shortfall where checked; the remainder is of unknown origin. Here the sample has around 68,000 clones; about 80% occur a single time. The top ten hold 2.5% to 3.5% of the sample. A word on this clone: Its antigen has not been determined. The input lacks base qualities; no much larger clone sits a single base away.

The sequence is built from TRBV18 and TRBJ1-5, with the D gene call left open. Material for sequencing was PBMCs. The clonotype originates from a woman aged 50 to 60 with lung cancer. The bases read TGTGCCAGCTCACCAGGGTTGGGTCAGCCCCAGCATTTT. Its translation reads: CASSPGLGQPQHF.